Presented here are 7 T cell receptor beta chains from one specimen sequenced in a study of cytomegalovirus exposure and HLA in healthy donors. The data were produced by immunoSEQ multiplex PCR, yet TCRdb's version contains in-frame clones alone and is incomplete. In the table there are 170,000 or so clones, about 86% of which are singletons. The sample comprised PBMCs. These receptors were taken from a woman aged 18 to 35 in good health and CMV-seropositive.

DNA of the CDR3: TGTGCCAGCACCAAAGAAGCGGGCGAGCAGTACTTC. Amino acids: CASTKEAGEQYF. This sequence joins TRBV7-2 and TRBJ2-7; D possibly corresponds to TRBD2 (6 bases). V was clipped by 7 bases and J by 6 bases, with 13 bases between them. The germline V gene has CDR1 SGHTA and CDR2 FQGNSA. There are 12 residues in the CDR3.

The chain uses TRBV5-1 and TRBJ2-1; 8 bases are a match to TRBD1. Trimming took 6 bases from V and 4 from J; bases not matched to a gene: 6. The CDR3 runs to 14 residues. The germline V gene has CDR1 SGHRS and CDR2 YFSETQ. The CDR3 DNA reads TGCGCCAGCAAAACGGACAGGGCATACAATGAGCAGTTCTTC. This codes for CASKTDRAYNEQFF.

This rearrangement joins TRBV5-1 to TRBJ1-1; D might be TRBD1 (5 bases). This CDR3 spans 14 amino acids. Looked up from germline, CDR1 is SGHRS and CDR2 is YFSETQ. Trimming shortened V by 5 bases and J by 1 base, and 12 bases separated the two germline ends. The CDR3 sequence: CASSLGPQNTEAFF. CDR3 nucleotides: TGCGCCAGCAGTCTGGGGCCCCAGAACACTGAAGCTTTCTTT.

The CDR3 here is CASSLTGGLSGANVLTF. The CDR3 DNA follows: TGTGCCAGCAGCTTAACCGGGGGGCTCTCTGGGGCCAACGTCCTGACTTTC. This chain connects TRBV7-2 to TRBJ2-6; D is possibly TRBD2 (7 bases). The CDR3 spans 17 residues. Germline CDR1 reads SGHTA; CDR2 reads FQGNSA. Trimming left V 2 bases short and J 0 bases short, with 11 bases between.

This clone appeared once. V and J are TRBV2 and TRBJ2-5, with D tentatively TRBD2 (6 bases). Germline lookup yields CDR1 SNHLY and CDR2 FYNNEI. V lost 7 bases, J lost 5 bases, and 17 bases lay in between. CDR3 length: 14 residues. CDR3 nucleotides: TGTGCCAGCATTGTTGCCGCGGGGTCCGAGACCCAGTACTTC. Translating it yields CASIVAAGSETQYF.

V usage is TRBV5-5 and J usage is TRBJ1-1; D gene unclear. The CDR3 has 14 amino acids. Trimming removed 0 bases from V and 3 bases from J, with 9 bases in between. CDR1 is SGHKS, CDR2 YYEKEE, per germline (reference sequence). This CDR3 reads CASSLVYGDTEAFF. The CDR3 nucleotides read TGTGCCAGCAGCTTGGTGTACGGGGACACTGAAGCTTTCTTT.

The chain combines TRBV27 with TRBJ1-1; 10 nucleotides agree with TRBD1. V dropped 4 bases and J dropped 3; count of bases not matched to a gene: 2. Germline V gene sequence: CDR1 MNHEY, CDR2 SMNVEV (reference sequence). The CDR3 runs to 14 residues. For the CDR3, the DNA is TGTGCCAGCAGTTCGACAGGGGGCTACACTGAAGCTTTCTTT. Translating gives CASSSTGGYTEAFF.